What follows are 9 T cell receptor beta chains derived from one specimen sequenced in a study of blood T cell repertoires in COVID-19. The assay was immunoSEQ multiplex PCR, and TCRdb's table has in-frame clones only and misses some. In the table there are about 210,000 clones, 70% to 90% of which are singletons. Sequencing was done on a sample of PBMCs or T cells enriched from blood (not recorded which). The source is a man between 35 and 55 years old who had recovered from COVID-19.

This rearrangement joins TRBV7-9 to TRBJ2-7, with 8 bases lining up with TRBD2. With V trimmed by 3 bases and J by 0 bases, 4 bases remained unmatched. This CDR3 is 15 amino acids long. From germline, CDR1 is SEHNR and CDR2 FQNEAQ (reference sequence). For the CDR3, the DNA is TGTGCCAGCAGCTTCTTAGCGGGGAGCTCCTACGAGCAGTACTTC. Translating it yields CASSFLAGSSYEQYF.

This chain connects TRBV19 to TRBJ1-5; tentatively, D is TRBD1 (5 bases). The V end was cut by 3 bases, the J end by 7 bases, with 16 bases between. The CDR3 is 15 amino acids. The germline V gene has CDR1 LNHDA and CDR2 SQIVND (reference sequence). This CDR3 is CASSISLGLGQPQHF. The DNA for the CDR3 is TGTGCCAGTAGTATTTCTCTGGGGCTGGGGCAGCCCCAGCATTTT.

The chain combines TRBV30 with TRBJ1-1; 12 nucleotides match TRBD1. CDR1 and CDR2 (germline): GTSNPN, SVGIG (reference sequence). V was pared by 3 bases and J by 11 bases, with 10 bases of the junction left unmatched. The CDR3 is made up of 14 amino acids. CDR3: CAWRQGQGAGGAFF. As DNA, the CDR3 is TGTGCCTGGAGGCAGGGACAGGGGGCAGGGGGGGCTTTCTTT.

V and J are TRBV5-6 and TRBJ1-2, with TRBD1 matching over 11 bases. Germline-derived CDR1 and CDR2 are SGHDT and YYEEEE. V dropped 0 bases and J dropped 5; count of bases not matched to a gene: 9. The CDR3 covers 17 residues. CDR3 sequence: CASSLVTQGQGEYGYTF. The CDR3 nucleotides are TGTGCCAGCAGCTTGGTTACGCAGGGACAGGGGGAGTATGGCTACACCTTC.

This clone was found a few times. The V and J genes are TRBV29-1 and TRBJ1-2; D not resolved. The CDR3 is 11 residues long. Per germline, CDR1 SQVTM and CDR2 ANQGSEA. The V gene lost 6 bases and the J gene lost 5 bases, with 10 bases spanning the gap. The CDR3 spells CSVRGLYGYTF. The CDR3 DNA sequence: TGCAGCGTAAGAGGGCTGTATGGCTACACCTTC.

This clone was detected once. J is TRBJ2-3 and V is TRBV2; D is uncertain. V was pared by 6 bases and J by 4 bases, with 8 bases between. The CDR3 spans 12 residues. Looked up from germline, CDR1 is SNHLY and CDR2 is FYNNEI. The CDR3 region has the DNA TGTGCCAGCAGCCCCGGGTCAGATACGCAGTATTTT. It yields the protein CASSPGSDTQYF.

The CDR3 sequence is CASSVTSGTEAFF. CDR3 sequence (DNA): TGTGCCAGCAGCGTGACGAGCGGCACTGAAGCTTTCTTT. The chain has TRBV7-9 and TRBJ1-1; D is uncertain. The germline V gene encodes CDR1 SEHNR and CDR2 FQNEAQ (reference sequence). The length of the CDR3 is 13 residues. Trimming left V 5 bases short and J 4 bases short, with 11 bases between.

V and J are TRBV30 and TRBJ1-4; D ambiguous. Germline-derived CDR1 and CDR2 are GTSNPN and SVGIG (reference sequence). Deletions cut 2 bases from V and 7 bases from J, with 23 bases between. The CDR3 spans 17 residues. CDR3 in DNA: TGTGCCTGGAGTCCTACTCGCGTATCGGGTAGTGCTGAAAAACTGTTTTTT. As protein: CAWSPTRVSGSAEKLFF.

In its sample, this clone was seen a few times. Other DNA sequences in the same sample also yield this CDR3. The rearrangement joins TRBV5-1 to TRBJ1-3; a possible D gene is TRBD1 (5 bases). In germline, CDR1 is SGHRS, CDR2 YFSETQ. The CDR3 is 15 residues long. The V gene lost 4 bases and the J gene lost 0 bases, with 11 bases spanning the gap. The CDR3: CASSPQVNSGNTIYF. CDR3 coding DNA: TGCGCCAGCAGCCCACAGGTGAACTCTGGAAACACCATATATTTT.